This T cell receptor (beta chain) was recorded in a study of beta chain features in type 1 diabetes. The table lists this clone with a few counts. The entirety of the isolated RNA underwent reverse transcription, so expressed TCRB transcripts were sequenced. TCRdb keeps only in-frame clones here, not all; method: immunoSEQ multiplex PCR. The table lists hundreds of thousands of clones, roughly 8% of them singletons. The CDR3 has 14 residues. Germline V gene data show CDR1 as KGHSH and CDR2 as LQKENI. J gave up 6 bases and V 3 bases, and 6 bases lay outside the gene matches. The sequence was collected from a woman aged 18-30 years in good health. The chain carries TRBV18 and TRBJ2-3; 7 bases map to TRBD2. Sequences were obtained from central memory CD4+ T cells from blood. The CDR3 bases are TGTGCCAGCTCACCCGTGACTAGCCAGGATACGCAGTATTTT. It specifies CASSPVTSQDTQYF.